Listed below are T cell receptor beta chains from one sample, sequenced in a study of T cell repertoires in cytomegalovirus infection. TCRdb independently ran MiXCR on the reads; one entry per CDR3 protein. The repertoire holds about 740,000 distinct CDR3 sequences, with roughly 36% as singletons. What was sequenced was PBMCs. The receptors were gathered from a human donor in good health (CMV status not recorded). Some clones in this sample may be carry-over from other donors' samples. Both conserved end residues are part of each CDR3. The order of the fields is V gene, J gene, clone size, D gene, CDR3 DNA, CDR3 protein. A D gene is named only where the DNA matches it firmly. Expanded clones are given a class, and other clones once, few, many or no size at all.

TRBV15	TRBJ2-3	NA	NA	TGTGCCACCAGCAGAGTCAAGGGGAGGAGCACAGATACGCAGTATTTT	CATSRVKGRSTDTQYF
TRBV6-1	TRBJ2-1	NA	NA	TGTGCCAGCGAACAGGAGGGGGCCTACAATGAGCAGTTCTTC	CASEQEGAYNEQFF
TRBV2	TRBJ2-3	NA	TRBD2	TGTGCCAGCAGTGTTGACCAGCGGGGTTCAGATACGCAGTATTTT	CASSVDQRGSDTQYF
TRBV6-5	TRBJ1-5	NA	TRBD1	TGTGCCAGCAGTAGGGAGGGGGCGCATCAGCCCCAGCATTTT	CASSREGAHQPQHF
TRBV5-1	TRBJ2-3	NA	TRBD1	TGCGCCAGCAGCTTGAACGTCGGGACAGAAACGCAGTATTTT	CASSLNVGTETQYF
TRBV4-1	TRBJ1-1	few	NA	TGCGCCAGCAGCCAAGATTCGGAGAACACTGAAGCTTTCTTT	CASSQDSENTEAFF
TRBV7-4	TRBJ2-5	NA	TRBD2	TGTGCCAGCAGCTTACAGCGGGGGGGTCCAAGGACCCAGTACTTC	CASSLQRGGPRTQYF
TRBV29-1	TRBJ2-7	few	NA	TGCAGCGTTGCGAGGGGTTCCTACGAGCAGTACTTC	CSVARGSYEQYF
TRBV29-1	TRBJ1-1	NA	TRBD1	TGCAGCGTCCACCGACAGGGAGGGACTGAAGCTTTCTTT	CSVHRQGGTEAFF
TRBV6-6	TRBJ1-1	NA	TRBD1	TGTGCCAGCAGTGAGACAGGGGGTAAAAACACTGAAGCTTTCTTT	CASSETGGKNTEAFF
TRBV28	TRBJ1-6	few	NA	TGTGCCAGCAGCCGACAGGCCATGAGCTCCTATAATTCACCCCTCCACTTT	CASSRQAMSSYNSPLHF
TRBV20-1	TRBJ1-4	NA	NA	TGCAGTGCTAGAACACAAAAGAATGAAAAACTGTTTTTT	CSARTQKNEKLFF
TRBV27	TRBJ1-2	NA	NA	TGTGCCAGCAGTTTACAGAGTAGGGGGGGCTACACCTTC	CASSLQSRGGYTF
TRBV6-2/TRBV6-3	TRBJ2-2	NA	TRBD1	TGTGCCAGCAGTAAGGACAGGGGGGTTGCCGGGGAGCTGTTTTTT	CASSKDRGVAGELFF
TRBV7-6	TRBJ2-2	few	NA	TGTGCCAGCAGTTTCAGGGATTCCGGGGAGCTGTTTTTT	CASSFRDSGELFF
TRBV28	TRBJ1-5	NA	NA	TGTGCCAGCACACGGACAGTCAATCAGCCCCAGCATTTT	CASTRTVNQPQHF